The 19 T cell receptor beta chains presented below share a single source sample, sequenced in a study of T cell responses to AZD1222 COVID-19 vaccine. Libraries were prepared by immunoSEQ multiplex PCR; TCRdb keeps only in-frame clonotypes and omits some of them. The table includes some 94,000 clones, over 85% detected once. Source: peripheral blood, taken 28 days after the second AZD1222 dose. Source of these receptors: an adult who received the AZD1222 COVID-19 vaccine.

The chain carries TRBV5-4 and TRBJ1-1, with D uncertain. Trimming took off 4 bases at V and 1 base at J, with 17 bases between the two ends. This CDR3 comprises 16 residues. Germline CDR1 and CDR2: SGHNT and YYREEE (reference sequence). The CDR3 protein is CASSRGSGKANTEAFF. CDR3 nucleotides: TGTGCCAGCAGCCGAGGCTCTGGGAAGGCGAACACTGAAGCTTTCTTT. Together with reference TRBV5-4 and TRBJ1-1, the CDR3 gives the full variable domain: ETGVTQSPTHLIKTRGQQVTLRCSSQSGHNTVSWYQQALGQGPQFIFQYYREEENGRGNFPPRFSGLQFPNYSSELNVNALELDDSALYLCASSRGSGKANTEAFFGQGTRLTVV.

The J gene is TRBJ2-5, the V gene TRBV3-1 (or the pseudogene TRBV3-2), with 8 nucleotides matching TRBD2. Losses at the gene ends were 6 bases for V and 0 bases for J; bases not matched to a gene: 6. Germline CDR1 reads LGHDT; CDR2 reads YNNKEL (reference sequence). This CDR3 spans 15 amino acids. CDR3 in amino acids: CASRAGARYQETQYF. CDR3 nucleotides: TGTGCCAGCAGAGCGGGGGCCAGGTACCAAGAGACCCAGTACTTC.

Ten or more counts support this clone. The V gene is TRBV6-2 or TRBV6-3, the J gene TRBJ1-5, with no clear D. There are 13 residues in the CDR3. Germline CDR1 and CDR2: MNHEY and SVGEGT. Trimming pared 2 bases from V and 0 bases from J, leaving 2 bases between. The CDR3 coding sequence is TGTGCCAGCAGTTACAATAGCAATCAGCCCCAGCATTTT. As protein: CASSYNSNQPQHF.

This chain connects TRBV19 to TRBJ2-1, with a tentative D call TRBD1 (5 bases). Germline V CDR1 and CDR2: LNHDA, SQIVND (reference sequence). With 3 bases removed from V and 7 bases from J, the gap between germline ends came to 13 bases. The CDR3 is 14 residues long. The CDR3 loop reads CASSIGQGANEQFF. DNA for the CDR3: TGTGCCAGTAGTATCGGGCAGGGTGCGAATGAGCAGTTCTTC.

This chain joins TRBV27 and TRBJ1-4; 8 positions match TRBD1. Germline values: CDR1 MNHEY, CDR2 SMNVEV (reference sequence). Trimming cost V 7 bases and J 8 bases; bases outside gene matches: 9. The length of the CDR3 is 14 residues. The CDR3 coding sequence is TGTGCCAGCACTAGACAGGGGTTTGGGGAAAAACTGTTTTTT. It translates to CASTRQGFGEKLFF. The full variable domain, with the rest looked up from reference TRBV27 and TRBJ1-4, is EAQVTQNPRYLITVTGKKLTVTCSQNMNHEYMSWYRQDPGLGLRQIYYSMNVEVTDKGDVPEGYKVSRKEKRNFPLILESPSPNQTSLYFCASTRQGFGEKLFFGSGTQLSVL.

V and J are TRBV12-3 or TRBV12-4 and TRBJ1-5; D gene ambiguous. The V gene lost 2 bases and the J gene lost 5 bases, with 4 bases spanning the gap. This CDR3 contains 12 residues. The CDR3, as DNA: TGTGCCAGCAGTTTATCCGATCAGCCCCAGCATTTT. Translated, it gives CASSLSDQPQHF.

The chain employs TRBV5-4 and TRBJ2-5; D is possibly TRBD1 (5 bases). In germline, CDR1 is SGHNT, CDR2 YYREEE (reference sequence). Trimming took 0 bases from V and 4 from J, leaving 7 bases between them. This CDR3 spans 13 amino acids. CDR3 nucleotides: TGTGCCAGCAGCTTGGCAGGGCCAGAGACCCAGTACTTC. It is translated as CASSLAGPETQYF.

The chain joins TRBV7-9 to TRBJ2-1; the D gene could be TRBD1 or TRBD2 (5 bases each). Trimming shortened V by 9 bases and J by 5 bases, and 20 bases separated the two germline ends. Germline V lookup: CDR1 SEHNR, CDR2 FQNEAQ (reference sequence). There are 15 residues in the CDR3. CDR3 nucleotides: TGTGCCAGTATTAGAAAGAGGGGCCTTAACAATGAGCAGTTCTTC. It translates to CASIRKRGLNNEQFF.

The chain joins TRBV20-1 to TRBJ1-1; no firm D call. Per the germline V gene, CDR1 is DFQATT and CDR2 is SNEGSKA (reference sequence). Trimming removed 3 bases at V and 0 bases at J, with 8 bases between. CDR3 length: 13 residues. CDR3 residues: CSASASMNTEAFF. The CDR3 nucleotides read TGCAGTGCTAGTGCATCAATGAACACTGAAGCTTTCTTT.

V and J are TRBV5-4 and TRBJ1-3; 8 positions agree with TRBD1. Germline CDR1 is SGHNT and CDR2 is YYREEE (reference sequence). The CDR3 contains 17 residues. V lost 0 bases and J lost 1; bases outside the gene matches: 6. CDR3 DNA sequence: TGTGCCAGCAGCTTGGAGGCAGGGGGCAGATCTGGAAACACCATATATTTT. Its translation is CASSLEAGGRSGNTIYF. Looking up the rest from reference TRBV5-4 and TRBJ1-3 gives the full variable domain: ETGVTQSPTHLIKTRGQQVTLRCSSQSGHNTVSWYQQALGQGPQFIFQYYREEENGRGNFPPRFSGLQFPNYSSELNVNALELDDSALYLCASSLEAGGRSGNTIYFGEGSWLTVV.

This chain uses TRBV7-9 with TRBJ2-5; D uncertain. The length of the CDR3 is 11 residues. V lost 3 bases and J lost 1, with 0 bases in between. The V gene's germline CDR1 is SEHNR and CDR2 FQNEAQ (reference sequence). The DNA for the CDR3 is TGTGCCAGCAGCTTCCAAGAGACCCAGTACTTC. It codes for CASSFQETQYF.

The CDR3 DNA sequence: TGTGCCAGCAGCCAGGGAGGGAACACTGAAGCTTTCTTT. This codes for CASSQGGNTEAFF. This rearrangement joins TRBV28 to TRBJ1-1; D may be TRBD1 (5 bases). Germline CDR1 is MDHEN and CDR2 is SYDVKM. The CDR3 contains 13 residues. V gave up 6 bases and J gave up 1 base, with 9 bases separating them. Together with reference TRBV28 and TRBJ1-1, the CDR3 gives the full variable domain: DVKVTQSSRYLVKRTGEKVFLECVQDMDHENMFWYRQDPGLGLRLIYFSYDVKMKEKGDIPEGYSVSREKKERFSLILESASTNQTSMYLCASSQGGNTEAFFGQGTRLTVV.

This rearrangement joins TRBV24-1 to TRBJ2-1, with TRBD2 matching 9 bases. Germline assignment: CDR1 KGHDR and CDR2 SFDVKD. The J segment lost 4 bases and the V segment lost 4 bases, leaving 4 bases of the junction unmatched. This CDR3 contains 15 residues. CDR3 in DNA: TGTGCCACCAGTGAACGGCTAGCGGGGTACAATGAGCAGTTCTTC. Its translation: CATSERLAGYNEQFF.

The chain joins TRBV19 to TRBJ1-1; the D is unclear. Trimming removed 1 base at V and 4 bases at J, with 7 bases between. The CDR3 is 13 residues long. Germline values: CDR1 LNHDA, CDR2 SQIVND (reference sequence). CDR3 residues: CASSIGTGTEAFF. CDR3 coding DNA: TGTGCCAGTAGTATAGGGACGGGCACTGAAGCTTTCTTT.

This chain uses TRBV3-1 (or the pseudogene TRBV3-2) with TRBJ1-2; D remains ambiguous. CDR3 size: 13 residues. Germline V gives CDR1 LGHDT, CDR2 YNNKEL (reference sequence). The ends were cut back, 4 bases at V and 4 bases at J, with 10 bases in the middle. CDR3 nucleotides: TGTGCCAGCAGCCGCCCATTTGGCTATGGCTACACCTTC. This translates into CASSRPFGYGYTF.

The rearrangement joins TRBV2 to TRBJ2-2; no clear D gene. CDR1 and CDR2 from the germline V gene are SNHLY and FYNNEI. The germline V and J ends were trimmed by 0 bases and 5 bases, with 16 bases remaining between them. The CDR3 has 17 residues. In DNA form, the CDR3 reads TGTGCCAGCAGTGAAGCGCTTGTAAAGGCGGAGACCGGGGAGCTGTTTTTT. This sequence encodes CASSEALVKAETGELFF.

The rearrangement links TRBV5-1 to TRBJ1-6, with D possibly being TRBD1 (5 bases). The germline gives CDR1 SGHRS, CDR2 YFSETQ. There are 14 residues in the CDR3. The germline V and J ends were trimmed by 4 bases and 9 bases, with 14 bases remaining between them. CDR3: CASSTDSGISPLHF. For the CDR3, the DNA is TGCGCCAGCAGCACAGATTCAGGGATTTCACCCCTCCACTTT.

The chain carries TRBV5-1 and TRBJ2-1; the D gene is possibly TRBD1 (5 bases). CDR1 and CDR2 from the germline V gene are SGHRS and YFSETQ. The CDR3 has 14 residues. The V end lost 1 base, the J end lost 9 bases, and 14 bases lay between the germline ends. For the CDR3, the DNA is TGCGCCAGCAGCTTGTATAGGGGAAGGGGTGAGCAGTTCTTC. The encoded protein is CASSLYRGRGEQFF.

The chain carries TRBV5-1 and TRBJ2-3, with a weak D call TRBD2 (5 bases). The V and J ends lost 0 bases and 6 bases respectively, with 11 bases between them. CDR1 is SGHRS, CDR2 YFSETQ, per germline. The CDR3 sequence is 14 residues long. The CDR3 reads CASSLATRSDTQYF. CDR3 nucleotide sequence: TGCGCCAGCAGCTTGGCCACTAGGTCGGATACGCAGTATTTT.